This TCR beta chain was sequenced for a study of blood T cell repertoires in COVID-19 (dated by TCRdb to 2020 to 2022). About the investigation overall: Samples covering the acute and convalescent phases of COVID-19 were provided by collaborators in the United States, Italy and Spain. The material from the prospective study consisted of cDNA or gDNA derived from T cells, B-cell-depleted T cells, or PBMCs. The dataset comprised deeply sampled blood TCRbeta repertoires from subjects exposed to, actively infected with, or recovered from COVID-19. A freely available public database, intended as a resource for researchers studying the immune response to SARS-CoV-2, is where the repertoires were released. Samples were obtained from the ongoing ImmuneRACE study (first 160 participants) and from 1,254 subjects provided by 6 global collaborators. Nearly every sample came with metadata listing a de-identified subject ID, COVID-19 status, age in years and sex. Where available, HLA class I and class II types were obtained from metadata supplied by the sample provider rather than from assay-based typing.

V is pared back by 5 bases and J by 1 base, with 18 bases lying between the germline termini. CDR1 and CDR2 were assigned from the germline V gene (reference sequence) as PRHDT and FYEKMQ. Including cysteine and phenylalanine, the CDR3 has 17 amino acids. The entry retains the CDR3 DNA only, 51 bases that are in frame from base 1. Collaborating institutions collected whole blood in K2EDTA tubes following their own protocols. For TCRbeta analysis, collaborators shipped samples in one of three forms: frozen whole blood, isolated PBMCs, or DNA extracted from either of those sample types. TCRbeta CDR3 regions were amplified from genomic DNA using the immunoSEQ Assay, a bias-controlled multiplex PCR. Regarding the original processing steps: Nucleated cell counts per sample were estimated from amplification of reference gene primers within the assay. To quantify the absolute abundance of each unique TCRbeta CDR3 rearrangement, sequence reads were collapsed and filtered. For each sample, productive Simpson clonality was calculated by taking the square root of Simpson's diversity index across productive rearrangements. What TCRdb holds here is the immuneACCESS table cut down to in-frame rearrangements. Part of the clones is not present; checked against another copy, under half of the missing clones reflect an unresolved V gene, and the others are unexplained. V and J calls plus clone size are reproduced from that table; the DNA served to infer D and trimming. The sample table records roughly 55,000 clones; around 83% of these occur just once. In total, the top ten clones hold less than 2% of the sample.

With respect to this clone: The antigen it binds to is not known. Qualities for individual bases were not recorded, and no much larger clone is one base off.

Results the study describes overall, beyond this receptor: Clinical and demographic metadata were provided uncurated, with the amount varying by source and participant.

The sequenced material came from peripheral blood. The receptor chain draws on TRBV13 and TRBJ2-1; 6 matching bases give a weak D call of TRBD2. This receptor was identified in an older woman with acute or convalescent COVID-19. The DNA sequence is as follows: TGTGCCAGCAGCCCCCGGCGGGGTGTTTTGTCCTACAATGAGCAGTTCTTC. Translated, it gives CASSPRRGVLSYNEQFF.